This T cell receptor beta chain emerged from a study of T cells in localized non-small cell lung cancer. Study conclusions and caveats: Detection in adjacent lung was observed for a median 57 of the top 100 tumor clones. Uninvolved adjacent lung had the highest recorded T cell clonality, with tumor below it.

On this clone: Its antigen is undetermined.

The data were produced by immunoSEQ multiplex PCR, yet TCRdb's version contains in-frame clones alone and is incomplete. Of 45,000 or so clones detected, around 86% appear once; the ten largest clones hold approximately 17%. The CDR3 is made up of 14 amino acids. Germline V gene data show CDR1 as SGHRS and CDR2 as YFSETQ. Trimming removed 3 bases at V and 1 base at J, with 10 bases between. Sequenced material: peripheral blood mononuclear cells, taken before any cancer treatment. V is TRBV5-1 and J is TRBJ2-5, with a weak D call TRBD1 (7 bases). The receptor comes from a man between 40 and 70 years old with stage III lung adenocarcinoma. The CDR3 nucleotides are TGCGCCAGCAGCTCCCAGGGGGGCCAAGAGACCCAGTACTTC. It is translated as CASSSQGGQETQYF.